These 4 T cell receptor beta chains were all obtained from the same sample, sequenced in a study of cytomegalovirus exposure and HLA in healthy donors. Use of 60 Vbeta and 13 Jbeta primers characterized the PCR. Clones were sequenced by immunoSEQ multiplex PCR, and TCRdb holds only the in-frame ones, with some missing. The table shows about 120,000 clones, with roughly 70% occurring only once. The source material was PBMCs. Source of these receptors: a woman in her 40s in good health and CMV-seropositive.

The chain's CDR3 is CASSLEGAPNTEAFF. The CDR3 DNA reads as TGCGCCAGCAGCTTGGAGGGGGCCCCGAACACTGAAGCTTTCTTT. The chain carries TRBV5-1 and TRBJ1-1; 7 bases agree with TRBD1. Germline CDR1 SGHRS, CDR2 YFSETQ. The CDR3 length is 15 residues. V shed 0 bases, J shed 1 base, and the junction held 3 bases outside the gene matches.

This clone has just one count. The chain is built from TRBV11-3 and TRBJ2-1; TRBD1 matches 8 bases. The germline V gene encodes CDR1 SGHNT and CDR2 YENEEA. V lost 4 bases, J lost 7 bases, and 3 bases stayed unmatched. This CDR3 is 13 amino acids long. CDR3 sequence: CASSSTGGNEQFF. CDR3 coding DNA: TGTGCCAGCAGCTCCACAGGGGGGAATGAGCAGTTCTTC.

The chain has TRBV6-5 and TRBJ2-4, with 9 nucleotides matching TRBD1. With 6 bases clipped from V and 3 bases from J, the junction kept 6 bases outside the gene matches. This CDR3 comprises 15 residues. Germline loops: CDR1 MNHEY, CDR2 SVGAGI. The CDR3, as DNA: TGTGCCAGCAGGGGGACAGGGTGGAACAAAAACATTCAGTACTTC. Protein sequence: CASRGTGWNKNIQYF.

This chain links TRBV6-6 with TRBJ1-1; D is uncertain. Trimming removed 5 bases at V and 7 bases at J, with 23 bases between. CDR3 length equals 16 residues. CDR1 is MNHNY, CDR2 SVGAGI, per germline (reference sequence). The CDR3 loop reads CASSRASGKPYLEAFF. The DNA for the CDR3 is TGTGCCAGCAGTCGCGCCTCGGGGAAACCTTACCTTGAAGCTTTCTTT.